These 13 T cell receptor beta chains originate from one sample sequenced in a study of cytomegalovirus exposure and HLA in healthy donors. The PCR contained 60 Vbeta and 13 Jbeta primers. Assay: immunoSEQ multiplex PCR; the TCRdb copy retains only in-frame clones and omits some. The sample includes 170,000 or so clones, 75% to 85% of them seen just once. Sequencing was carried out using PBMCs. These receptor sequences come from a woman aged 25 to 39 in good health and CMV-seropositive.

V is TRBV12-1 and J is TRBJ2-7; the DNA was not used to check the table's D call, TRBD1. TRBV12-1 is assigned pseudogene status. There are 17 residues in the CDR3. The CDR3 DNA reads TGTGCCAGCAGCAACCGCCTAGGACAGGGGTTGGACTACGAGCAGTACTTC. It specifies CASSNRLGQGLDYEQYF.

This clone has only a few counts. The chain links TRBV25-1 to TRBJ2-4; 10 bases are a match to TRBD2. Germline CDR1 MGHDK, CDR2 SYGVNS. The length of the CDR3 is 15 residues. After removal of 7 bases from V and 1 base from J, the junction contained 4 bases not matched to a gene. CDR3 bases: TGTGCCAGCACCGAGACTAGCGGGGCCAAAAACATTCAGTACTTC. The encoded protein is CASTETSGAKNIQYF.

V gene TRBV28 combines with J gene TRBJ1-2; 10 positions match TRBD1. Per the germline V gene, CDR1 is MDHEN and CDR2 is SYDVKM. The ends lost 6 bases at V and 4 bases at J; junction bases unmatched: 8. The length of the CDR3 is 15 residues. CDR3 sequence reads: CASSLGQGDVYGYTF. DNA of the CDR3: TGTGCCAGCAGCCTTGGACAGGGGGACGTCTATGGCTACACCTTC.

The chain uses TRBV28 and TRBJ1-6; TRBD1 matches 8 bases. This CDR3 has 11 residues. Germline assignment: CDR1 MDHEN and CDR2 SYDVKM. V shed 8 bases and J 14 bases; nucleotides not matched to a gene: 5. CDR3 sequence reads: CASLQGASLHF. Written as DNA, the CDR3 is TGTGCCAGCCTCCAGGGGGCCTCCCTCCACTTT.

The chain recombines TRBV27 with TRBJ2-4, with TRBD1 matching 10 bases. The trim removed 8 bases at V and 6 bases at J, leaving 13 bases unmatched. The germline CDR1 and CDR2 sequences are MNHEY and SMNVEV (reference sequence). This CDR3 has 16 amino acids. The CDR3 coding sequence is TGTGCCAGCGCCCTGCGGGACAGGGGAGTGGGAAACATTCAGTACTTC. This translates into CASALRDRGVGNIQYF.

The chain links TRBV9 to TRBJ2-4; TRBD2 agrees at 11 bases. The CDR3 is made up of 16 amino acids. With 4 bases clipped from V and 1 base from J, the junction kept 4 bases outside the gene matches. The germline V gene has CDR1 SGDLS and CDR2 YYNGEE. The CDR3: CASSSGLADAKNIQYF. DNA for the CDR3: TGTGCCAGCAGCTCGGGACTAGCGGACGCCAAAAACATTCAGTACTTC. The variable domain in full, with the rest retrieved from reference TRBV9 and TRBJ2-4, is DSGVTQTPKHLITATGQRVTLRCSPRSGDLSVYWYQQSLDQGLQFLIQYYNGEERAKGNILERFSAQQFPDLHSELNLSSLELGDSALYFCASSSGLADAKNIQYFGAGTRLSVL.

The genes are TRBV2 and TRBJ1-2; 8 bases align to TRBD1. The CDR3 loop spans 16 amino acids. Germline assignment: CDR1 SNHLY and CDR2 FYNNEI. The V gene end was trimmed by 4 bases and the J gene end by 8 bases; junction bases not matched to a gene: 15. The CDR3 loop reads CASSVLGQATSMGYTF. The DNA for the CDR3 is TGTGCCAGCAGTGTATTGGGACAGGCTACTTCTATGGGCTACACCTTC.

There are a few counts of this clone. The chain carries TRBV25-1 and TRBJ1-4, with a weak D call TRBD1 (6 bases). Per germline, CDR1 MGHDK and CDR2 SYGVNS. With 4 bases removed from V and 3 bases from J, the gap between germline ends came to 12 bases. The CDR3 has 15 amino acids. The CDR3, as DNA: TGTGCCAGCAGTGCCCACAGGGAAGCTAATGAAAAACTGTTTTTT. This sequence encodes CASSAHREANEKLFF. The full variable domain, with the rest looked up from reference TRBV25-1 and TRBJ1-4, is EADIYQTPRYLVIGTGKKITLECSQTMGHDKMYWYQQDPGMELHLIHYSYGVNSTEKGDLSSESTVSRIRTEHFPLTLESARPSHTSQYLCASSAHREANEKLFFGSGTQLSVL.

This clone was found a few times. The V and J genes are TRBV6-1 and TRBJ1-2; 9 nucleotides line up with TRBD1. Per the germline V gene, CDR1 is MNHNS and CDR2 is SASEGT. Trimming removed 4 bases from V and 4 bases from J; junction bases left unmatched: 4. The CDR3 spans 14 residues. CDR3 sequence: CASSAGQGSYGYTF. CDR3 nucleotide sequence: TGTGCCAGCAGTGCGGGACAGGGATCCTATGGCTACACCTTC.

The rearrangement uses TRBV9 and TRBJ2-2; D gene uncertain. This CDR3 comprises 14 residues. Germline-derived CDR1 and CDR2 are SGDLS and YYNGEE. Trimming cost V 9 bases and J 1 base, with 13 bases left between them. CDR3: CATNRPGNTGELFF. DNA for the CDR3: TGTGCCACCAACCGTCCAGGGAACACCGGGGAGCTGTTTTTT. Full variable domain (rest looked up from reference TRBV9 and TRBJ2-2): DSGVTQTPKHLITATGQRVTLRCSPRSGDLSVYWYQQSLDQGLQFLIQYYNGEERAKGNILERFSAQQFPDLHSELNLSSLELGDSALYFCATNRPGNTGELFFGEGSRLTVL.

The chain joins TRBV2 to TRBJ1-4; D perhaps matches TRBD1 (5 bases). The germline V gene has CDR1 SNHLY and CDR2 FYNNEI. This CDR3 spans 16 amino acids. V lost 4 bases to trimming and J lost 4 bases, with 16 bases between them. CDR3 nucleotide sequence: TGTGCCAGCAGTGGCCCCCCCACCGGGGGTAATGAAAAACTGTTTTTT. Translation gives CASSGPPTGGNEKLFF.

V and J are TRBV11-1 and TRBJ1-3; TRBD1 agrees at 9 bases. The CDR3 covers 15 residues. Germline CDR1 SGHAT, CDR2 FQDESV (reference sequence). Trimming removed 5 bases from V and 2 bases from J; junction bases left unmatched: 4. The CDR3 DNA reads TGTGCCAGCAGCGTCCGGGACAGGGCTGGAAACACCATATATTTT. Its protein is CASSVRDRAGNTIYF.

The V and J genes are TRBV4-1 and TRBJ1-1; no reliable D call. The V end was cut by 0 bases, the J end by 4 bases, with 12 bases between. This CDR3 has 15 residues. The V gene's germline CDR1 is MGHRA and CDR2 YSYEKL. In DNA form, the CDR3 reads TGCGCCAGCAGCCAAGATACGGGGAGCCGCACTGAAGCTTTCTTT. Translation gives CASSQDTGSRTEAFF.